These 32 T cell receptor beta chains originate from one sample sequenced in a study of monozygotic twins with inflammatory bowel disease. TCRdb reprocessed the 5' RACE reads, with one entry per CDR3 protein and no DNA. Its listing shows approximately 400,000 distinct CDR3 sequences. The sample consisted of blood. The receptors derive from a human donor with ulcerative colitis or Crohn's disease, or a healthy co-twin of an affected twin (not recorded which).

The chain has TRBV30 and TRBJ1-5; TCRdb names TRBD1, which stays unverified in the absence of DNA. From germline, CDR1 is GTSNPN and CDR2 SVGIG (reference sequence). This CDR3 region has 16 residues. The CDR3 loop reads CAWSVGSGGGNQPQHF. Full variable domain (rest looked up from reference TRBV30 and TRBJ1-5): SQTIHQWPATLVQPVGSPLSLECTVEGTSNPNLYWYRQAAGRGLQLLFYSVGIGQISSEVPQNLSASRPQDRQFILSSKKLLLSDSGFYLCAWSVGSGGGNQPQHFGDGTRLSIL.

CDR3 in amino acids: CASSAGTAPGLNEQFF. The chain couples TRBV9 to TRBJ2-1; TCRdb's D call, TRBD1, is unchecked because there is no DNA. Germline V gene data show CDR1 as SGDLS and CDR2 as YYNGEE. There are 16 residues in the CDR3.

V is TRBV19 and J is TRBJ1-2. The CDR3 has 13 residues. Germline CDR1 LNHDA, CDR2 SQIVND (reference sequence). The CDR3 reads CASSVEGKHGYTF. Based on the CDR3 plus reference TRBV19 and TRBJ1-2, the full variable domain is DGGITQSPKYLFRKEGQNVTLSCEQNLNHDAMYWYRQDPGQGLRLIYYSQIVNDFQKGDIAEGYSVSREKKESFPLTVTSAQKNPTAFYLCASSVEGKHGYTFGSGTRLTVV.

The J gene is TRBJ2-5, the V gene TRBV5-6; lacking DNA, the TRBD2 call made by TCRdb goes unchecked. In germline, CDR1 is SGHDT, CDR2 YYEEEE. The CDR3 is made up of 16 amino acids. The CDR3: CASSLTTGGAQETQYF.

The V call is TRBV5-6, the J call TRBJ2-5. CDR1 is SGHDT and CDR2 is YYEEEE in the germline V gene. The CDR3 extends over 16 amino acids. CDR3 sequence: CASSIFDRMGEETQYF.

V and J are TRBV7-7 and TRBJ2-5; the D call of TRBD2 rests on TCRdb alone, since no DNA is present to check it. Germline V gene sequence: CDR1 SSHAT, CDR2 FNYEAQ (reference sequence). This CDR3 comprises 17 residues. CDR3 protein: CASSHEAEGEGAETQYF.

The gene calls are TRBV5-1 and TRBJ1-5; the TCRdb D gene call, TRBD1, has no DNA to confirm it. Germline CDR1 reads SGHRS; CDR2 reads YFSETQ. CDR3 length equals 15 residues. CDR3 in amino acids: CASSPGSLDDQPQHF.

V and J are TRBV12-3 or TRBV12-4 and TRBJ1-6; lacking DNA, the TRBD1 call made by TCRdb goes unchecked. CDR3 size: 12 residues. CDR3: CASSLSPGPLHF.

The chain is built from TRBV30 and TRBJ2-7; absent DNA, TCRdb's TRBD1 call cannot be checked. Germline values: CDR1 GTSNPN, CDR2 SVGIG (reference sequence). The CDR3 covers 18 residues. The CDR3 reads CAWSVRQGKAMERERQYF.

The chain carries TRBV9 and TRBJ2-5; TCRdb gives TRBD1 as the D gene, but with no DNA this cannot be confirmed. The germline V gene has CDR1 SGDLS and CDR2 YYNGEE. The CDR3 is 15 amino acids. CDR3 protein: CASSVQGRGQETQYF.

The chain combines TRBV12-3 or TRBV12-4 with TRBJ2-2; TCRdb proposes TRBD1, but this gene call is untestable without DNA. The CDR3 covers 16 residues. This CDR3 reads CATCSSPGTLTGELFF.

The chain couples TRBV18 to TRBJ1-6; the TCRdb call, TRBD1, lacks DNA for checking. Looked up from germline, CDR1 is KGHSH and CDR2 is LQKENI. CDR3 size: 13 residues. This CDR3 reads CASSPGDDSPLHF.

The rearrangement links TRBV7-7 to TRBJ2-1. The CDR3 sequence is 15 residues long. Looked up from germline, CDR1 is SSHAT and CDR2 is FNYEAQ (reference sequence). The CDR3 reads CASSLNWASYNEQFF.

The rearrangement uses TRBV5-6 and TRBJ1-1. Per the germline V gene, CDR1 is SGHDT and CDR2 is YYEEEE. This CDR3 comprises 12 residues. The CDR3 region is CASSLWRTEAFF.

The chain employs TRBV7-2 and TRBJ1-2; checking the TCRdb D call of TRBD1 is not possible without DNA. The germline gives CDR1 SGHTA, CDR2 FQGNSA. This CDR3 spans 19 amino acids. The CDR3 here is CASSLAPQGSPFANYGYTF.

The J gene is TRBJ2-1, the V gene TRBV7-6; with no DNA, the TCRdb D assignment of TRBD1 cannot be verified. The germline V gene has CDR1 SGHVS and CDR2 FNYEAQ. There are 16 residues in the CDR3. CDR3 in amino acids: CASSSNPRTENNEQFF.

The rearrangement links TRBV4-1 to TRBJ2-3; the TCRdb call, TRBD2, lacks DNA for checking. This CDR3 is 17 amino acids long. Germline lookup yields CDR1 MGHRA and CDR2 YSYEKL. CDR3 amino acids: CASSHTPLAGGQDTQYF.

V gene TRBV29-1 combines with J gene TRBJ2-7; the TCRdb call, TRBD1, lacks DNA for checking. There are 14 residues in the CDR3. The germline CDR1 and CDR2 sequences are SQVTM and ANQGSEA. CDR3 loop: CSVGWDRASYEQYF.

The chain couples TRBV7-2 to TRBJ2-7; TCRdb selects TRBD1, and the lack of DNA leaves this call unchecked. The CDR3 has 15 residues. CDR1 is SGHTA, CDR2 FQGNSA, per germline. CDR3 region: CASSPGDTLQDEQYF. The full variable domain, rest sourced from reference TRBV7-2 and TRBJ2-7, is GAGVSQSPSNKVTEKGKDVELRCDPISGHTALYWYRQSLGQGLEFLIYFQGNSAPDKSGLPSDRFSAERTGGSVSTLTIQRTQQEDSAVYLCASSPGDTLQDEQYFGPGTRLTVT.

CDR3 in amino acids: CSVSDTDTQYF. This rearrangement joins TRBV29-1 to TRBJ2-3. Germline assignment: CDR1 SQVTM and CDR2 ANQGSEA. This CDR3 is 11 amino acids long.

The V and J genes are TRBV7-9 and TRBJ2-6. CDR1 and CDR2 from the germline V gene are SEHNR and FQNEAQ (reference sequence). The CDR3 covers 15 residues. CDR3 loop: CAGSLEFPGANVLTF.

V gene TRBV6-1 combines with J gene TRBJ2-7; the D gene TCRdb calls, TRBD1, cannot be checked with no DNA. This CDR3 is built from 15 residues. Germline values: CDR1 MNHNS, CDR2 SASEGT. CDR3: CASSSPGQFSYEQYF.

CDR3 loop: CASSQVLEGAGKDTQYF. This chain joins TRBV4-3 and TRBJ2-3; TCRdb indicates TRBD1, and absent DNA this call remains unverified. This CDR3 region has 17 residues. Germline CDR1 and CDR2: LGHNA and YSLEER.

The chain links TRBV11-2 to TRBJ2-7; TCRdb's D call of TRBD2 is untestable without DNA. From germline, CDR1 is SGHAT and CDR2 FQNNGV. The CDR3 length is 18 residues. CDR3 protein: CASSPLRGLAGSSYEQYF.

The chain links TRBV27 to TRBJ1-6; TCRdb lists TRBD1, though no DNA is available to test this call. Germline CDR1 reads MNHEY; CDR2 reads SMNVEV (reference sequence). The CDR3 length is 15 residues. This chain's CDR3 is CASSLSGGWVSPLHF.

The chain is built from TRBV7-9 and TRBJ1-2; absent DNA, TCRdb's TRBD1 call cannot be checked. The CDR3 has 14 residues. Germline-derived CDR1 and CDR2 are SEHNR and FQNEAQ (reference sequence). The CDR3 reads CASTQSTGSKGYTF. Drawing the rest from reference TRBV7-9 and TRBJ1-2, the complete variable domain is DTGVSQNPRHKITKRGQNVTFRCDPISEHNRLYWYRQTLGQGPEFLTYFQNEAQLEKSRLLSDRFSAERPKGSFSTLEIQRTEQGDSAMYLCASTQSTGSKGYTFGSGTRLTVV.

J is TRBJ2-3 and V is TRBV21-1; the TCRdb call, TRBD1, lacks DNA for checking. TRBV21-1 is a listed pseudogene. The CDR3 loop spans 16 amino acids. This chain's CDR3 is CASSHLRQGATDTQYF.

The gene calls are TRBV5-1 and TRBJ2-1; TCRdb picks TRBD1, but there is no DNA to check that call. The CDR3 is 12 amino acids. Germline CDR1 reads SGHRS; CDR2 reads YFSETQ. The chain's CDR3 is CASSLGDRDSFF.

The rearrangement links TRBV9 to TRBJ1-6; TCRdb reports TRBD1, a call that lacks DNA to check it against. Germline V gene sequence: CDR1 SGDLS, CDR2 YYNGEE. This CDR3 has 15 residues. CDR3: CASSVAPTQGSPLHF.

The rearrangement links TRBV6-2 or TRBV6-3 to TRBJ2-5; there is no DNA to check the TCRdb D call of TRBD2. The length of the CDR3 is 13 residues. In germline, CDR1 is MNHEY, CDR2 SVGEGT. The CDR3 here is CASSYVSGETQYF.

The chain has TRBV7-2 and TRBJ2-3; TCRdb names TRBD1, which stays unverified in the absence of DNA. Germline assignment: CDR1 SGHTA and CDR2 FQGNSA. This CDR3 is 14 amino acids long. The CDR3 protein is CASRTTGAGDTQYF. The variable domain in full, with the rest retrieved from reference TRBV7-2 and TRBJ2-3, is GAGVSQSPSNKVTEKGKDVELRCDPISGHTALYWYRQSLGQGLEFLIYFQGNSAPDKSGLPSDRFSAERTGGSVSTLTIQRTQQEDSAVYLCASRTTGAGDTQYFGPGTRLTVL.

The genes are TRBV7-8 and TRBJ2-1; the TCRdb call, TRBD1, lacks DNA for checking. Germline V lookup: CDR1 SGHVS, CDR2 FQNEAQ. The CDR3 loop spans 15 amino acids. CDR3 amino acids: CASSTTSSLFYEQFF.